This entry lists 23 T cell receptor beta chains sequenced from one sample in a study of beta chain features in type 1 diabetes. Overall study findings and caveats: Type 1 diabetes patients had moderately but significantly shorter TCRB CDR3s in all four CD4+ subsets.

The whole isolated RNA underwent reverse transcription, so sequencing captured expressed TCRB transcripts. The data were produced by immunoSEQ multiplex PCR, yet TCRdb's version contains in-frame clones alone and is incomplete. The sample contains under 350,000 clones, about 24% of which appear only once. The antigens of these receptors remain unknown. Sequences were obtained from naive CD4+ T cells from blood. Source of these receptors: a woman between 25 and 40 years old with type 1 diabetes.

This clone was found a few times. The V and J genes are TRBV5-1 and TRBJ1-5; D is ambiguous. The CDR3 length is 16 residues. Germline V CDR1 and CDR2: SGHRS, YFSETQ. Trimming pared 2 bases from V and 3 bases from J, leaving 15 bases between. For the CDR3, the DNA is TGCGCCAGCAGCTTAGAGGGCGTCGAGGCCAATCAGCCCCAGCATTTT. It encodes CASSLEGVEANQPQHF.

This rearrangement joins TRBV30 to TRBJ1-4, with 8 nucleotides matching TRBD1. J gave up 6 bases and V 4 bases, and 13 bases lay outside the gene matches. CDR1 is GTSNPN, CDR2 SVGIG, per germline (reference sequence). The CDR3 runs to 16 residues. The CDR3 spells CAWNGQGVLKDEKLFF. The CDR3 coding sequence is TGTGCCTGGAACGGACAGGGAGTTTTGAAGGATGAAAAACTGTTTTTT.

The gene calls are TRBV11-2 and TRBJ2-3, with TRBD2 matching over 11 bases. Per the germline V gene, CDR1 is SGHAT and CDR2 is FQNNGV. The length of the CDR3 is 18 residues. The V gene end was trimmed by 2 bases and the J gene end by 5 bases; junction bases not matched to a gene: 12. The CDR3 is CASSLSSLAGGPIDTQYF. CDR3 coding DNA: TGTGCCAGCAGCTTATCGTCCTTAGCGGGAGGGCCTATAGATACGCAGTATTTT. Full variable domain (remainder filled in from reference TRBV11-2 and TRBJ2-3): EAGVAQSPRYKIIEKRQSVAFWCNPISGHATLYWYQQILGQGPKLLIQFQNNGVVDDSQLPKDRFSAERLKGVDSTLKIQPAKLEDSAVYLCASSLSSLAGGPIDTQYFGPGTRLTVL.

The sample holds a few counts of this clone. The V call is TRBV29-1, the J call TRBJ1-2; TRBD1 matches at 8 bases. Germline V lookup: CDR1 SQVTM, CDR2 ANQGSEA. This CDR3 has 13 residues. V trimming: 6 bases; J trimming: 4 bases; junction bases outside the gene matches: 7. CDR3 in amino acids: CSVDRGLSYGYTF. CDR3 DNA sequence: TGCAGCGTCGACAGGGGTTTGAGCTATGGCTACACCTTC.

The chain joins TRBV18 to TRBJ2-5, with 12 bases that match TRBD2. CDR3 size: 16 residues. The J segment lost 5 bases and the V segment lost 1 base, leaving 5 bases of the junction unmatched. Germline V lookup: CDR1 KGHSH, CDR2 LQKENI. The CDR3 coding sequence is TGTGCCAGCTCACCACGACTAGCGGGAGCGACGGAGACCCAGTACTTC. Its protein product is CASSPRLAGATETQYF.

The CDR3 loop reads CATSRDSGGRDEQFF. The CDR3 coding sequence is TGTGCCACCAGCAGAGATAGCGGGGGCCGGGATGAGCAGTTCTTC. The chain is built from TRBV15 and TRBJ2-1, with 9 bases identical to TRBD2. V lost 0 bases to trimming and J lost 8 bases; unmatched junction nucleotides: 5. Looked up from germline, CDR1 is LNHNV and CDR2 is YYDKDF (reference sequence). The CDR3 is made up of 15 amino acids.

The CDR3 nucleotides read TGTGCCAGCAGCCAAAGACAGGGTCAGTACGAGCAGTACTTC. It specifies CASSQRQGQYEQYF. V gene TRBV7-9 combines with J gene TRBJ2-7, with 7 bases aligning to TRBD1. J gave up 4 bases and V 5 bases, and 8 bases lay outside the gene matches. The CDR3 extends over 14 amino acids. Per germline, CDR1 SEHNR and CDR2 FQNEAQ (reference sequence).

The V call is TRBV30, the J call TRBJ2-6; the match to TRBD1 covers 8 bases. Trimming took 1 base from V and 0 from J; bases not matched to a gene: 8. Germline loops: CDR1 GTSNPN, CDR2 SVGIG (reference sequence). This CDR3 spans 18 amino acids. The CDR3, as DNA: TGTGCCTGGAGTGATCCGGGACAGGTCTTCTCTGGGGCCAACGTCCTGACTTTC. Protein: CAWSDPGQVFSGANVLTF.

This clone was picked up a small number of times. This chain joins TRBV11-2 and TRBJ2-1; 8 nucleotides align to TRBD1. Losses at the gene ends were 5 bases for V and 1 base for J; bases not matched to a gene: 7. This CDR3 has 16 amino acids. Germline loops: CDR1 SGHAT, CDR2 FQNNGV. The DNA for the CDR3 is TGTGCCAGCAGCGCGAGCTGGACAGGGTCCTACAATGAGCAGTTCTTC. Encoded protein: CASSASWTGSYNEQFF.

The sample holds a few counts of this clone. The J gene is TRBJ2-6, the V gene TRBV29-1; TRBD2 agrees at 8 bases. The CDR3 runs to 14 residues. J was trimmed by 2 bases and V by 4 bases; bases with no gene match: 1. Germline CDR1 and CDR2: SQVTM and ANQGSEA. Here the CDR3 reads CSVAGGTGANVLTF. In DNA, the CDR3 is TGCAGCGTTGCGGGGGGGACTGGGGCCAACGTCCTGACTTTC.

The chain couples TRBV4-2 to TRBJ1-5, with TRBD1 matching 10 bases. V trimming: 0 bases; J trimming: 7 bases; junction bases outside the gene matches: 6. Germline V gene sequence: CDR1 LGHNA, CDR2 YNFKEQ. The CDR3 loop spans 16 amino acids. The CDR3 DNA reads as TGTGCCAGCAGCCAAGATGACAGGGGGCGTAGGCAGCCCCAGCATTTT. Translation: CASSQDDRGRRQPQHF.

This chain connects TRBV19 to TRBJ2-3; 10 bases agree with TRBD2. V lost 6 bases, J lost 5 bases, and 5 bases stayed unmatched. The CDR3 is made up of 14 amino acids. Germline CDR1 is LNHDA and CDR2 is SQIVND (reference sequence). CDR3 coding DNA: TGTGCCAGTAGCCAGGGACTAGCGATAGATACGCAGTATTTT. It is translated as CASSQGLAIDTQYF.

This sequence joins TRBV7-8 and TRBJ2-7; TRBD1 is a possible D gene (5 bases). V dropped 2 bases and J dropped 5 bases, with 7 bases sitting between them. CDR3 length: 12 residues. The germline V gene has CDR1 SGHVS and CDR2 FQNEAQ. CDR3 protein: CASSLLGDEQYF. In nucleotides, the CDR3 is TGTGCCAGCAGCTTACTAGGGGACGAGCAGTACTTC. Full variable domain (remainder filled in from reference TRBV7-8 and TRBJ2-7): GAGVSQSPRYKVAKRGQDVALRCDPISGHVSLFWYQQALGQGPEFLTYFQNEAQLDKSGLPSDRFFAERPEGSVSTLKIQRTQQEDSAVYLCASSLLGDEQYFGPGTRLTVT.

The rearrangement joins TRBV29-1 to TRBJ2-7; 9 nucleotides line up with TRBD1. CDR3 length: 13 amino acids. Germline V gene lookup returns CDR1 SQVTM and CDR2 ANQGSEA. V lost 7 bases to trimming and J lost 3 bases; unmatched junction nucleotides: 7. CDR3 nucleotide sequence: TGCAGCGCCGGGACAGGGATTGACTACGAGCAGTACTTC. It specifies CSAGTGIDYEQYF.

V usage is TRBV18 and J usage is TRBJ2-7; 9 bases match TRBD2. The ends lost 3 bases at V and 0 bases at J; junction bases unmatched: 0. The length of the CDR3 is 14 residues. Germline V gene sequence: CDR1 KGHSH, CDR2 LQKENI. CDR3 DNA sequence: TGTGCCAGCTCACCGGGACTAGCCTCCTACGAGCAGTACTTC. Encoded protein: CASSPGLASYEQYF. The full variable domain, rest sourced from reference TRBV18 and TRBJ2-7, is NAGVMQNPRHLVRRRGQEARLRCSPMKGHSHVYWYRQLPEEGLKFMVYLQKENIIDESGMPKERFSAEFPKEGPSILRIQQVVRGDSAAYFCASSPGLASYEQYFGPGTRLTVT.

This clone was found a few times. The chain employs TRBV29-1 and TRBJ2-2; 10 positions agree with TRBD1. Per germline, CDR1 SQVTM and CDR2 ANQGSEA. CDR3 size: 15 residues. J gave up 3 bases and V 5 bases, and 6 bases lay outside the gene matches. The DNA for the CDR3 is TGCAGCGTTCAGACAGGGGGCGCCTACACCGGGGAGCTGTTTTTT. Translation gives CSVQTGGAYTGELFF.

This clone showed up just a few times. This sequence joins TRBV10-3 and TRBJ2-1; tentatively, D is TRBD2 (5 bases). V was shortened by 7 bases and J by 9 bases, with 16 bases between the two germline ends. CDR1 is ENHRY and CDR2 is SYGVKD in the germline V gene. CDR3 length: 13 amino acids. The CDR3 region has the DNA TGTGCCATCACCACCGGAGGTACTGGTGAGCAGTTCTTC. This gives the protein CAITTGGTGEQFF.

The table lists this clone with a few counts. The CDR3, as DNA: TGTGCCACCAGCAGCCACAATCAGCCCCAGCATTTT. Residues: CATSSHNQPQHF. The V call is TRBV15, the J call TRBJ1-5, with D unresolved. The ends were cut back, 3 bases at V and 3 bases at J, with 3 bases in the middle. Germline lookup yields CDR1 LNHNV and CDR2 YYDKDF (reference sequence). CDR3 length: 12 amino acids.

The table lists this clone with a few counts. The chain uses TRBV7-3 and TRBJ2-1; D perhaps matches TRBD2 (5 bases). V shed 2 bases and J shed 3 bases, with 11 bases lying between them. The CDR3 spans 15 residues. Germline V gene sequence: CDR1 SGHTA, CDR2 FQGTGA. CDR3 sequence reads: CASSLSSGHYNEQFF. Written as DNA, the CDR3 is TGTGCCAGCAGCTTATCCAGCGGTCACTACAATGAGCAGTTCTTC.

The chain uses TRBV6-1 and TRBJ1-2, with D possibly matching TRBD1 (5 bases). This CDR3 has 11 amino acids. The germline V and J ends were trimmed by 7 bases and 8 bases, with 11 bases remaining between them. The germline gives CDR1 MNHNS, CDR2 SASEGT. The CDR3, as DNA: TGTGCCAGCATAGGGGTTATCGGCTACACCTTC. This sequence encodes CASIGVIGYTF.

This clone showed up just a few times. This chain uses TRBV30 with TRBJ1-1; D is unclear. The germline V gene has CDR1 GTSNPN and CDR2 SVGIG (reference sequence). V dropped 0 bases and J dropped 5 bases, with 10 bases sitting between them. This CDR3 is 13 amino acids long. The CDR3 region is CAWSVGQTTEAFF. For the CDR3, the DNA is TGTGCCTGGAGTGTAGGTCAGACAACTGAAGCTTTCTTT.

This clone was recorded a few times. This rearrangement joins TRBV28 to TRBJ2-1, with D maybe TRBD2 (6 bases). Trimming left V 5 bases short and J 7 bases short, with 21 bases between. This CDR3 has 16 amino acids. Germline V gene data show CDR1 as MDHEN and CDR2 as SYDVKM. The CDR3 DNA sequence: TGTGCCAGCAGTCCCCCGATAGCGGACTTAATGAATGAGCAGTTCTTC. Translated, it gives CASSPPIADLMNEQFF.

The rearrangement joins TRBV7-3 to TRBJ2-1, with unresolved D. Trimming removed 2 bases at V and 0 bases at J, with 8 bases between. Germline lookup yields CDR1 SGHTA and CDR2 FQGTGA. This CDR3 spans 15 amino acids. The CDR3 is CASSLDLISYNEQFF. As DNA, the CDR3 is TGTGCCAGCAGCTTAGACTTGATCTCCTACAATGAGCAGTTCTTC.